The rows below give T cell receptor beta chains drawn from one sample of a study of T cells in Graves' hyperthyroidism and ophthalmopathy. TCRdb re-derived calls from the multiplex PCR reads in MiXCR, one entry per CDR3 protein. The profile covers around 400,000 distinct CDR3 sequences, with roughly 25% appearing a single time and around 67% taken by the ten largest. Sequenced material: blood. Source of these receptors: a man aged 50 to 60 with Graves' hyperthyroidism. CDR3s include the opening cysteine and the closing phenylalanine or tryptophan. The D gene is left open where the match is weak. Clone sizes are given selectively: once, few, many, or a class where the clone is expanded.

d_gene	j_gene	v_gene	abundance	CDR3nt	CDR3aa
TRBD2	TRBJ2-1	TRBV5-1	NA	TGCGCCAGCAGCGTGGGTGCGGGAGTCCATGAGCAGTTCTTC	CASSVGAGVHEQFF
NA	TRBJ2-7	TRBV11-3	few	TGTGCCAGCAGCGTAGCCCGCGGGGCCCACGAGCAGTACTTC	CASSVARGAHEQYF
TRBD2	TRBJ2-7	TRBV14	NA	TGTGCCAGCAGCGACTACGGACTAGCGGATTCCTACGAGCAGTACTTC	CASSDYGLADSYEQYF
NA	TRBJ1-2	TRBV3-1	few	TGTGCCAGCAGCCAAGATTCAGGGGACTATGGCTACACCTTC	CASSQDSGDYGYTF
TRBD2	TRBJ2-5	TRBV5-1	NA	TGCGCCAGCAGTCTACCCCTAATACCTCACCGGGCGGGAGGCCAAGAGACCCAGTACTTC	CASSLPLIPHRAGGQETQYF
NA	TRBJ2-7	TRBV6-1	NA	TGTGCCAGCAGAACTACGGGACGGCGGCAAGAGCAGTACTTC	CASRTTGRRQEQYF
NA	TRBJ1-1	TRBV19	once	TGTGCCAGTAGTATAGGAGGTGCGAACACTGAAGCTTTCTTT	CASSIGGANTEAFF
TRBD1	TRBJ2-7	TRBV7-8	many	TGTGCCAGCAGCCGGGACAGAGGCGACGAGCAGTACTTC	CASSRDRGDEQYF
TRBD1	TRBJ2-3	TRBV7-2	NA	TGTGCCAGCAGCCCCCGGACAGGGGGCTTTACAGATACGCAGTATTTT	CASSPRTGGFTDTQYF
TRBD2	TRBJ2-3	TRBV5-4	NA	TGTGCCAGCAGCCGGGGAGGGTCGATGTTGAGCACAGATACGCAGTATTTT	CASSRGGSMLSTDTQYF
NA	TRBJ2-3	TRBV28	NA	TGTGCCAGCAGGGACCTGGATACGCAGTATTTT	CASRDLDTQYF
NA	TRBJ2-7	TRBV6-1	NA	TGTGCCAGCAGCCCTGAGGCCATATCCTACGAGCAGTACTTC	CASSPEAISYEQYF
NA	TRBJ2-3	TRBV4-3	NA	TGCGCCAGCAGCCAAGTTCAGGGAGCTAGCACAGATACGCAGTATTTT	CASSQVQGASTDTQYF
NA	TRBJ2-7	TRBV5-6	few	TGTGCCAGCAGCTTGGACGGGAGAGGGGAGCAGTACTTC	CASSLDGRGEQYF
TRBD1	TRBJ2-7	TRBV11-2	many	TGTGCCAGCAGCTTCGGACAGGGGGCTTGGTACGAGCAGTACTTC	CASSFGQGAWYEQYF
TRBD1	TRBJ2-7	TRBV28	many	TGTGCCAGCAGTTCCTCCGACAGGGGGCTCTACGAGCAGTACTTC	CASSSSDRGLYEQYF
NA	TRBJ1-1	TRBV3-1	NA	TGTGCCAGCAGCCTCCCGGGTACCACTGAAGCTTTCTTT	CASSLPGTTEAFF
TRBD1	TRBJ1-4	TRBV19	NA	TGTGCCAGTAGTCTCTCAGGGGGCTACGAAAAACTGTTTTTT	CASSLSGGYEKLFF
NA	TRBJ2-7	TRBV19	NA	TGTGCCAGCTCGCCCAGACAAGGGAAATACGAGCAGTACTTC	CASSPRQGKYEQYF
NA	TRBJ2-5	TRBV9	NA	TGTGCCAGCAGCTCTGGGACCTTTAGAGAGACCCAGTACTTC	CASSSGTFRETQYF
TRBD2	TRBJ2-1	TRBV6-1	NA	TGTGCCAGCAGTAGCTGGACTAGCGGGAGTAAATATGAGCAGTTCTTC	CASSSWTSGSKYEQFF
NA	TRBJ2-1	TRBV7-4	NA	TGTGCCAGCAGCTTACGGGCTAGCCCGACCTCCTACAATGAGCAGTTCTTC	CASSLRASPTSYNEQFF
TRBD1	TRBJ1-2	TRBV12-5	NA	TGTGCTAGTGGTTCCACCGGGACAGGATTGGTAAAGGACTATGGCTACACCTTC	CASGSTGTGLVKDYGYTF
NA	TRBJ1-6	TRBV6-9	NA	TGTGCCAGCGGCTACCCTTTAGGATGGCAGGACCATTCACCCCTCCACTTT	CASGYPLGWQDHSPLHF
NA	TRBJ2-3	TRBV7-2	few	TGTGCCAGCAGCCTCGACCCGGGGGCAGATACGCAGTATTTT	CASSLDPGADTQYF
TRBD2	TRBJ2-3	TRBV3-1	many	TGTGCCAGCGCCCGGGGGGCAGATACGCAGTATTTT	CASARGADTQYF